Here is one T cell receptor (beta chain) with its context. Its matching antigen is unknown. The V end was cut by 3 bases, the J end by 3 bases, with 15 bases between. Germline CDR1 and CDR2: SGHRS and YFSETQ. The length of the CDR3 is 15 residues. This sample stems from a study of cytomegalovirus exposure and HLA in healthy donors. Primers: 60 Vbeta forward and 13 Jbeta reverse. In the authors' workflow: In a later analysis, 80 million or so unique TCR beta chains included roughly 11 million shared by two or more donors. Method: immunoSEQ multiplex PCR; TCRdb's copy keeps in-frame clones and lacks some. V, J and clone size reflect that table, while D and trimming were determined from the DNA. The data show some 200,000 clones, approximately 70% seen once. The study's findings and limits: One variant, a missense change in DCLRE1C, was linked in a later analysis to TCR beta V- and J-gene trimming. For presence/absence analyses, sequencing depth was assumed to be roughly uniform across donors. A cluster of highly shared sequence variants was likely a sequencing artifact.

The sequence was collected from a man aged 35-49 years in good health and CMV-seropositive. Sequencing was done on a sample of PBMCs. The rearrangement joins TRBV5-1 to TRBJ2-5; D is perhaps TRBD1 (5 bases). The CDR3 here is CASSSKTATKETQYF. DNA of the CDR3: TGCGCCAGCAGCTCAAAGACAGCCACGAAAGAGACCCAGTACTTC.